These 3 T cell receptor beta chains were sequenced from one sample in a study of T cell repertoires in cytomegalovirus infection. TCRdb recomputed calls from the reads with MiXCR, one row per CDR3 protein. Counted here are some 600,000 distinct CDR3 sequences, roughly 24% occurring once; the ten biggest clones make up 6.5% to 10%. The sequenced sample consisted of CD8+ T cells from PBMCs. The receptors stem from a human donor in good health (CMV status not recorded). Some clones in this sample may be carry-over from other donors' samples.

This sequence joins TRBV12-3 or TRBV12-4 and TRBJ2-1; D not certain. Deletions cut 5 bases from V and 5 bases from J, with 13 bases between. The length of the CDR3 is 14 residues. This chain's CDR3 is CASSDIDADNEQFF. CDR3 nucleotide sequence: TGTGCCAGCAGTGACATCGACGCGGACAATGAGCAGTTCTTC.

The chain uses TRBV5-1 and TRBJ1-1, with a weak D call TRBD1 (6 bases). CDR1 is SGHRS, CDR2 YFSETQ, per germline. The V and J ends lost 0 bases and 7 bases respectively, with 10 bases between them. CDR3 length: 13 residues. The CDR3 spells CASSLGGAIEAFF. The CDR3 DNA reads TGCGCCAGCAGCTTGGGGGGGGCCATTGAAGCTTTCTTT.

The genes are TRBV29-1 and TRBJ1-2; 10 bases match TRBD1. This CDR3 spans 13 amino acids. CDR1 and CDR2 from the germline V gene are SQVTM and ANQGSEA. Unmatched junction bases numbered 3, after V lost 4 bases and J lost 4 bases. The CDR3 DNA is TGCAGCGTTGTGACAGGGGGCTTCTATGGCTACACCTTC. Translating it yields CSVVTGGFYGYTF.